The 21 T cell receptor beta chains in this list originate from one sample, sequenced in a study of CD8 T cells in ankylosing spondylitis. TCRdb fed the 5' RACE reads into MiXCR, producing one record per CDR3 protein. The table includes roughly 440,000 distinct CDR3 sequences, roughly 18% detected once. These receptors' antigens are unknown. Notes on the study in general: Characteristic of ankylosing spondylitis blood, it appeared, was a TCR beta motif comprising roughly 8 highly homologous variants.

The source material was blood, either unsorted or a sorted T cell fraction (not recorded which). Source of these receptors: a male donor with ankylosing spondylitis.

The chain has TRBV30 and TRBJ1-1; TRBD1 aligns across 8 bases. The junction had 10 bases not matched to a gene; V was cut back by 3 bases and J by 1 base. The CDR3 covers 16 residues. Germline loops: CDR1 GTSNPN, CDR2 SVGIG (reference sequence). This chain's CDR3 is CAWRPLLGTGNTEAFF. The CDR3 DNA follows: TGTGCCTGGAGGCCACTTCTCGGGACAGGGAACACTGAAGCTTTCTTT.

This clonotype was counted only a few times. This rearrangement joins TRBV14 to TRBJ1-1, with 8 bases lining up with TRBD1. CDR1 SGHDN and CDR2 FVKESK come from the germline V gene. The V segment lost 4 bases and the J segment 6 bases; nucleotides outside the gene matches: 13. This CDR3 is 16 amino acids long. This CDR3 is CASSPRQGMGRPEAFF. In DNA, the CDR3 is TGTGCCAGCAGCCCTAGACAGGGGATGGGAAGACCTGAAGCTTTCTTT.

This clonotype came up a few times. The rearrangement uses TRBV6-5 and TRBJ2-1, with no clear D. CDR1 MNHEY and CDR2 SVGAGI come from the germline V gene. CDR3 length equals 11 residues. Trimming stripped 4 bases from V and 12 bases from J, with 10 bases between. CDR3 sequence (DNA): TGTGCCAGCAGTTCCAAGGGCCTGCAGTTCTTC. This gives the protein CASSSKGLQFF.

There are many counts of this clonotype. The chain combines TRBV12-3 or TRBV12-4 with TRBJ1-2; D ambiguous. The CDR3 covers 11 residues. The V and J ends lost 8 bases and 5 bases respectively, with 9 bases between them. In DNA form, the CDR3 reads TGTGCCAGCTCTGTCGGTTATGGCTACACCTTC. Translated, it gives CASSVGYGYTF.

The chain is built from TRBV11-1 and TRBJ2-1; D is unresolved. CDR3 size: 16 residues. The germline CDR1 and CDR2 sequences are SGHAT and FQDESV (reference sequence). Trimming removed 5 bases from V and 0 bases from J, with 14 bases in between. The CDR3 DNA follows: TGTGCCAGCAGCCCAGGTGTTCCGGGCTCCTACAATGAGCAGTTCTTC. This gives the protein CASSPGVPGSYNEQFF. Full variable domain (missing parts from reference TRBV11-1 and TRBJ2-1): EAEVAQSPRYKITEKSQAVAFWCDPISGHATLYWYRQILGQGPELLVQFQDESVVDDSQLPKDRFSAERLKGVDSTLKIQPAELGDSAMYLCASSPGVPGSYNEQFFGPGTRLTVL.

The genes are TRBV2 and TRBJ1-5, with D possibly being TRBD1 (6 bases). Per the germline V gene, CDR1 is SNHLY and CDR2 is FYNNEI. This CDR3 has 15 amino acids. Deletions cut 7 bases from V and 6 bases from J, with 19 bases between. CDR3 coding DNA: TGTGCCAGCACCCTAGGGAGGGGGGCTAGTCAGCCCCAGCATTTT. It encodes CASTLGRGASQPQHF.

This sequence joins TRBV4-2 and TRBJ2-3, with 8 bases identical to TRBD2. CDR3 length equals 17 residues. The germline gives CDR1 LGHNA, CDR2 YNFKEQ. After removal of 0 bases from V and 6 bases from J, the junction contained 11 bases not matched to a gene. In DNA, the CDR3 is TGTGCCAGCAGCCAAGATACTAGCGGAGGAATTAGGGATACGCAGTATTTT. Its protein is CASSQDTSGGIRDTQYF.

The J gene is TRBJ2-1, the V gene TRBV30, with a tentative D call TRBD1 (5 bases). The CDR3 extends over 14 amino acids. Between the trimmed V and J ends, which lost 0 bases and 9 bases, there was a span of 15 bases. Germline V gene lookup returns CDR1 GTSNPN and CDR2 SVGIG (reference sequence). CDR3: CAWSVRLDQGEQFF. As DNA, the CDR3 is TGTGCCTGGAGTGTACGGCTGGACCAGGGTGAGCAGTTCTTC.

This clonotype was seen a handful of times. This chain uses TRBV5-1 with TRBJ2-1, with a tentative D call TRBD1 (6 bases). Between the trimmed V and J ends, which lost 2 bases and 8 bases, there was a span of 8 bases. From germline, CDR1 is SGHRS and CDR2 YFSETQ. This CDR3 has 12 residues. In DNA, the CDR3 is TGCGCCAGCAGCTTTAGACAGGATGAGCAGTTCTTC. This gives the protein CASSFRQDEQFF.

This clonotype was detected only a few times. The chain employs TRBV10-3 and TRBJ2-7; 11 bases match TRBD1. V shed 6 bases, J shed 5 bases, and the junction held 9 bases outside the gene matches. The CDR3 is 15 residues long. CDR1 is ENHRY, CDR2 SYGVKD, per germline. The CDR3 protein is CAISTRTGGIDEQYF. CDR3 nucleotides: TGTGCCATCAGCACCAGGACAGGGGGCATCGACGAGCAGTACTTC.

In its sample, this clonotype was seen a few times. This sequence joins TRBV12-3 or TRBV12-4 and TRBJ1-3; D is uncertain. Trimming stripped 3 bases from V and 0 bases from J, with 9 bases between. The length of the CDR3 is 15 residues. The CDR3 sequence is CASSLKGSSGNTIYF. For the CDR3, the DNA is TGTGCCAGCAGTTTGAAAGGGAGCTCTGGAAACACCATATATTTT.

The genes are TRBV5-1 and TRBJ1-1; 9 bases line up with TRBD1. The trim removed 1 base at V and 0 bases at J, leaving 7 bases unmatched. This CDR3 region has 17 residues. CDR1 SGHRS and CDR2 YFSETQ come from the germline V gene. The CDR3 region is CASSLFGQGNMNTEAFF. In DNA, the CDR3 is TGCGCCAGCAGCTTGTTTGGACAGGGGAACATGAACACTGAAGCTTTCTTT. The full variable domain, rest sourced from reference TRBV5-1 and TRBJ1-1, is KAGVTQTPRYLIKTRGQQVTLSCSPISGHRSVSWYQQTPGQGLQFLFEYFSETQRNKGNFPGRFSGRQFSNSRSEMNVSTLELGDSALYLCASSLFGQGNMNTEAFFGQGTRLTVV.

This clonotype was seen more than once but under ten times. This rearrangement joins TRBV6-2 or TRBV6-3 to TRBJ2-3; 7 nucleotides line up with TRBD1. Germline values: CDR1 MNHEY, CDR2 SVGEGT. The CDR3 length is 15 residues. V was clipped by 5 bases and J by 2 bases; unmatched bases: 7. The CDR3 DNA reads as TGTGCCAGCAGTACCACAGGGGACCTCACAGATACGCAGTATTTT. Amino acid sequence: CASSTTGDLTDTQYF.

The genes are TRBV20-1 and TRBJ1-5; perhaps TRBD1 as D (5 bases). The V end lost 0 bases, the J end lost 2 bases, and 11 bases lay between the germline ends. The V gene's germline CDR1 is DFQATT and CDR2 SNEGSKA (reference sequence). The CDR3 sequence is 15 residues long. As DNA, the CDR3 is TGCAGTGCTAGAGATTGGGCAGGGCGCAATCAGCCCCAGCATTTT. This translates into CSARDWAGRNQPQHF.

CDR3 sequence: CASSPLDRINTEAFF. The CDR3 bases are TGTGCCAGCAGTCCCCTGGACAGGATTAACACTGAAGCTTTCTTT. V and J are TRBV6-1 and TRBJ1-1; TRBD1 aligns across 7 bases. The J segment lost 2 bases and the V segment lost 5 bases, leaving 8 bases of the junction unmatched. Germline CDR1 and CDR2: MNHNS and SASEGT. The CDR3 is made up of 15 amino acids.

This clonotype was seen ten or more times. The chain combines TRBV12-3 or TRBV12-4 with TRBJ1-1; D may be TRBD1 (6 bases). The CDR3 has 14 residues. Trimming cost V 5 bases and J 1 base, with 11 bases left between them. The CDR3 region is CASSTGTPNTEAFF. CDR3 DNA: TGTGCCAGCAGTACCGGGACACCGAACACTGAAGCTTTCTTT.

This clonotype appeared a few times. This sequence joins TRBV11-2 and TRBJ1-2, with TRBD1 matching over 9 bases. The CDR3 runs 20 residues. CDR1 and CDR2 from the germline V gene are SGHAT and FQNNGV. Germline trimming cut 4 bases from V and 3 bases from J; bases unmatched to any gene: 21. CDR3 sequence: CASSSRITGTGIGPDYGYTF. The CDR3 nucleotides are TGTGCCAGCAGCTCTCGGATCACCGGGACAGGGATTGGCCCAGACTATGGCTACACCTTC.

A few counts support this clonotype. The chain has TRBV7-9 and TRBJ2-1, with 12 bases matching TRBD2. The V segment lost 4 bases and the J segment 6 bases; nucleotides outside the gene matches: 1. Germline-derived CDR1 and CDR2 are SEHNR and FQNEAQ (reference sequence). This CDR3 has 14 residues. The CDR3 nucleotides read TGTGCCAGCAGCTGGACTAGCGGGGTCAATGAGCAGTTCTTC. Its protein is CASSWTSGVNEQFF.

The V gene is TRBV6-1, the J gene TRBJ1-2, with D maybe TRBD1 (6 bases). The ends were cut back, 0 bases at V and 5 bases at J, with 25 bases in the middle. The germline V gene encodes CDR1 MNHNS and CDR2 SASEGT. CDR3 length equals 19 residues. The CDR3 here is CASSEALIPTRGRGYGYTF. The CDR3, as DNA: TGTGCCAGCAGTGAAGCGCTCATCCCGACACGGGGGCGAGGATATGGCTACACCTTC.

This clonotype was counted at least ten times. One end of the junction is discordant with germline, which a read error may explain. The V call is TRBV6-1, the J call TRBJ1-6, with D possibly being TRBD1 (6 bases). The CDR3 consists of 14 residues. Germline V gives CDR1 MNHNS, CDR2 SASEGT. The CDR3: CASSLGGGNSPLHF. The DNA for the CDR3 is TGCGCCAGCAGCTTGGGAGGGGGGAATTCACCCCTCCACTTT.

V and J are TRBV20-1 and TRBJ1-4, with D tentatively TRBD1 (5 bases). Germline CDR1 reads DFQATT; CDR2 reads SNEGSKA (reference sequence). V was trimmed by 5 bases and J by 0 bases, leaving 16 bases between them. The CDR3 totals 16 residues. The CDR3 spells CSAPGSGSATNEKLFF. In nucleotides, the CDR3 is TGCAGTGCTCCCGGTTCAGGGTCTGCAACTAATGAAAAACTGTTTTTT.